A selection of T cell receptor beta chains follows, all from one sample in a study of blood T cell repertoires in COVID-19. The protocol was immunoSEQ multiplex PCR, while the TCRdb copy is restricted to in-frame clones and leaves out a portion. The sample yields 100,000 or so clones, over 85% seen once. Sequencing was carried out using peripheral blood. These receptors originate from a man between 65 and 80 years old with acute or convalescent COVID-19. CDR3s leave out the opening cysteine and the closing phenylalanine or tryptophan.

V: TRBV6-6
J: TRBJ1-1
CDR3: ASSPGTEAF

V: TRBV24-1
J: TRBJ1-6
CDR3: ATSESTGGDSPLH

V: TRBV11-3
J: TRBJ2-1
CDR3: ASSLAGFRLGAQEQF

V: TRBV5-6
J: TRBJ2-3
CDR3: ASTTGLADTQY

V: TRBV14
J: TRBJ2-7
CDR3: ASSQDRGTSYSYEQY

V: TRBV5-8
J: TRBJ1-5
CDR3: ASSDGQGRMFQPQH

V: TRBV10-1
J: TRBJ2-5
CDR3: ASSEQGLVTQY

V: TRBV13
J: TRBJ1-2
CDR3: ASSLGQEFYGYT

V: TRBV24-1
J: TRBJ2-1
CDR3: ATSDSRRGGGTSGTYNEQF

V: TRBV19
J: TRBJ2-3
CDR3: ASSMRADTQY

V: TRBV5-5
J: TRBJ1-1
CDR3: ASSLAQSTEAF

V: TRBV5-4
J: TRBJ2-2
CDR3: ASSLDMNTGELF

V: TRBV5-4
J: TRBJ2-7
CDR3: ASSVLADEQY

V: TRBV5-5
J: TRBJ2-2
CDR3: ASSSSGQGATGELF

V: TRBV7-3
J: TRBJ2-1
CDR3: ASSSIAGGPYNEQF

V: TRBV24-1
J: TRBJ2-3
CDR3: ATSLGVRDTQY

V: TRBV12-3/TRBV12-4
J: TRBJ2-5
CDR3: ASSLGLQETQY

V: TRBV4-3
J: TRBJ2-3
CDR3: ASSQELAGGNTDTQY

V: TRBV18
J: TRBJ2-7
CDR3: ASSKGQGAYEQY

V: TRBV3-1/TRBV3-2
J: TRBJ1-2
CDR3: ASSQAFSDNYGYT

V: TRBV2
J: TRBJ2-7
CDR3: AMKTQDSYEQY

V: TRBV5-1
J: TRBJ1-6
CDR3: ASRVSQRNSPLH

V: TRBV19
J: TRBJ1-4
CDR3: ASSRQGGEKLF

V: TRBV6-5
J: TRBJ1-3
CDR3: ASSRRGDSGNTIY

V: TRBV11-3
J: TRBJ2-7
CDR3: ASSLVVLAGEVYEQY

V: TRBV28
J: TRBJ2-3
CDR3: ASSLSSGRTDTQY

V: TRBV6-5
J: TRBJ1-1
CDR3: ASSAAVSEAF

V: TRBV10-3
J: TRBJ2-7
CDR3: AISGTGGSYEQY

V: TRBV6-5
J: TRBJ2-3
CDR3: ASSYSLRGADTQY

V: TRBV6-5
J: TRBJ1-3
CDR3: ASSRRVTSGNTIY

V: TRBV5-1
J: TRBJ2-7
CDR3: ANTSGQGTYEQY

V: TRBV19
J: TRBJ1-6
CDR3: ASGRGQGDSPLH

V: TRBV7-8
J: TRBJ2-1
CDR3: ASSPSSGSSYNEQF

V: TRBV6-5
J: TRBJ1-2
CDR3: ASSRGPSRGYT

V: TRBV19
J: TRBJ1-2
CDR3: ASEGRTPYGYT